This is a list of T cell receptor beta chains from one sample in a study of vaccination and CD4 T cells after COVID-19. TCRdb processed the PCR reads anew with MiXCR; each CDR3 protein has one entry. The table has several thousand distinct CDR3 sequences, roughly 30% seen once; the top ten hold around 27%. Their antigen targets remain unknown. Material for sequencing was CD4+ T cells from blood, cultured in vitro. The source is a human donor in good health. CDR3s include the opening cysteine and the closing phenylalanine or tryptophan. D genes are given only for firm matches. The size entry is marked missing in some rows and otherwise reads once, few, many or a size class.

TRBD2	TRBJ2-2	NA	TRBV6-1	CASSRGLAGTHAVELFF	TGTGCCAGCAGTAGGGGACTAGCGGGGACACACGCCGTGGAGCTGTTTTTT
TRBD1	TRBJ1-5	few	TRBV7-9	CASSLAGTGGNQPQHF	TGTGCCAGCAGCTTAGCTGGGACAGGGGGTAATCAGCCCCAGCATTTT
TRBD1	TRBJ1-1	few	TRBV30	CAWRIQGANTEAFF	TGTGCCTGGAGGATACAGGGGGCGAACACTGAAGCTTTCTTT
NA	TRBJ2-3	few	TRBV7-3	CASSLQGDTQYF	TGTGCCAGCAGCCTACAAGGAGATACGCAGTATTTT
TRBD1	TRBJ2-5	NA	TRBV27	CASSTLRHRGQETQYF	TGTGCCAGCAGTACCCTACGCCACAGGGGTCAAGAGACCCAGTACTTC
TRBD2	TRBJ2-1	few	TRBV11-3	CASSLGSGGRNEQFF	TGTGCCAGCAGCTTAGGTAGCGGGGGCCGCAATGAGCAGTTCTTC
NA	TRBJ2-2	few	TRBV2	CASAAVGGELFF	TGTGCCAGCGCGGCCGTCGGCGGGGAGCTGTTTTTT
TRBD2	TRBJ2-1	few	TRBV6-5	CASSYSSGLGTYNEQFF	TGTGCCAGCAGTTACTCTAGCGGGCTTGGGACCTACAATGAGCAGTTCTTC
NA	TRBJ1-1	few	TRBV20-1	CSARDRWNTEAFF	TGCAGTGCTAGAGATCGATGGAACACTGAAGCTTTCTTT
NA	TRBJ2-3	few	TRBV29-1	CSVEDLSGRVTQYF	TGCAGCGTTGAAGACTTGAGCGGGCGTGTTACGCAGTATTTT
TRBD1	TRBJ2-1	NA	TRBV24-1	CATMDRGQGEQFF	TGTGCCACCATGGACAGGGGGCAAGGTGAGCAGTTCTTC
TRBD1	TRBJ2-1	NA	TRBV10-3	CAISESAGGQGNNEQFF	TGTGCCATCAGTGAGTCCGCAGGGGGCCAGGGGAACAATGAGCAGTTCTTC
NA	TRBJ2-6	NA	TRBV4-2	CASSQEGHSGANVLTF	TGTGCCAGCAGCCAAGAGGGGCACTCTGGGGCCAACGTCCTGACTTTC
NA	TRBJ1-3	few	TRBV7-9	CASSSQGNTIYF	TGTGCCAGCAGCTCACAGGGAAACACCATATATTTT
NA	TRBJ1-6	few	TRBV20-1	CSASLAPDRRTPLHF	TGCAGTGCTTCATTAGCCCCCGACAGAAGAACACCCCTCCACTTT
NA	TRBJ2-5	NA	TRBV20-1	CSAGGQGETQYF	TGCAGTGCTGGAGGACAAGGAGAGACCCAGTACTTC
NA	TRBJ2-1	NA	TRBV20-1	CSARVGGAVGEQFF	TGCAGTGCTAGAGTCGGAGGGGCTGTCGGTGAGCAGTTCTTC
TRBD2	TRBJ2-1	NA	TRBV6-1	CASSRAGVGNEQFF	TGTGCCAGCAGCAGGGCGGGAGTGGGGAATGAGCAGTTCTTC
NA	TRBJ2-1	NA	TRBV20-1	CSASFTGIEQFF	TGCAGTGCTAGCTTTACAGGCATCGAGCAGTTCTTC
TRBD1	TRBJ1-3	NA	TRBV4-3	CASSQAPDRGIGNTIYF	TGCGCCAGCAGCCAAGCCCCCGACAGGGGGATTGGAAACACCATATATTTT
NA	TRBJ1-1	NA	TRBV7-2	CASSLMGVDTEAFF	TGTGCCAGCAGCTTAATGGGAGTTGACACTGAAGCTTTCTTT
NA	TRBJ1-5	few	TRBV28	CASSPVGHQNQPQHF	TGTGCCAGCAGTCCCGTGGGGCACCAAAATCAGCCCCAGCATTTT
NA	TRBJ2-2	few	TRBV6-4	CASSDGGDTGELFF	TGTGCCAGCAGTGACGGAGGGGACACCGGGGAGCTGTTTTTT
TRBD1	TRBJ2-2	NA	TRBV15	CATSRERHNRGKAGELFF	TGTGCCACCAGCAGAGAACGACATAACAGGGGGAAGGCCGGGGAGCTGTTTTTT
TRBD1	TRBJ1-2	NA	TRBV2	CASRATGEGYGYTF	TGTGCCAGCAGGGCGACAGGGGAAGGCTATGGCTACACCTTC
NA	TRBJ2-3	few	TRBV20-1	CSARIPGLMQYF	TGCAGTGCTAGGATTCCGGGACTTATGCAGTATTTT
NA	TRBJ2-1	NA	TRBV21-1	CASSKALRAKWDNEQFF	TGTGCCAGCAGCAAAGCGCTCAGGGCGAAATGGGACAATGAGCAGTTCTTC
NA	TRBJ2-3	NA	TRBV7-6	CASSPSTDTQYF	TGTGCCAGCAGCCCAAGCACAGATACGCAGTATTTT
NA	TRBJ1-3	NA	TRBV19	CASSIEGSHAGNTIYF	TGTGCCAGTAGTATAGAGGGCAGTCATGCTGGAAACACCATATATTTT
TRBD2	TRBJ2-1	NA	TRBV20-1	CSARDVRTSDSYNEQFF	TGCAGTGCTAGAGATGTAAGGACTAGCGACTCCTACAATGAGCAGTTCTTC
NA	TRBJ2-7	once	TRBV9	CASSVAEPPDEQYF	TGTGCCAGCAGCGTAGCCGAACCACCCGACGAGCAGTACTTC
NA	TRBJ1-1	few	TRBV7-2	CASSLRGYNTEAFF	TGTGCCAGCAGCTTGCGGGGTTACAACACTGAAGCTTTCTTT
TRBD1	TRBJ1-3	few	TRBV2	CASSKQGAGNTIYF	TGTGCCAGCAGTAAACAGGGGGCTGGAAACACCATATATTTT
NA	TRBJ2-1	NA	TRBV7-2	CASSPTRGEQFF	TGTGCCAGCAGCCCAACCCGGGGTGAGCAGTTCTTC
TRBD2	TRBJ2-7	few	TRBV2	CASRNPGLAAYEQYF	TGTGCCAGCAGGAACCCGGGACTAGCGGCATACGAGCAGTACTTC
TRBD1	TRBJ1-2	medium-sized	TRBV6-1	CASSRGQGAVGYTF	TGTGCCAGCAGTCGTGGACAGGGGGCTGTTGGCTACACCTTC
NA	TRBJ2-7	few	TRBV24-1	CATSDPAGYEQYF	TGTGCCACCAGTGACCCGGCAGGGTACGAGCAGTACTTC
NA	TRBJ2-1	NA	TRBV7-9	CASSFELYNEQFF	TGTGCCAGCAGCTTTGAATTATACAATGAGCAGTTCTTC
NA	TRBJ1-3	NA	TRBV6-1	CASSESGVSGNTIYF	TGTGCCAGCAGTGAATCGGGGGTATCTGGAAACACCATATATTTT
NA	TRBJ2-3	few	TRBV5-8	CASSLGGPGDTQYF	TGTGCCAGCAGCTTAGGCGGGCCGGGGGATACGCAGTATTTT
NA	TRBJ1-5	few	TRBV21-1	CAISIRDSWESNQPQHF	TGTGCCATTTCGATCCGGGACAGCTGGGAGAGCAATCAGCCCCAGCATTTT
NA	TRBJ2-5	few	TRBV7-7	CASSLVGGSQETQYF	TGTGCTAGCAGCTTAGTTGGGGGATCACAAGAGACCCAGTACTTC
TRBD1	TRBJ2-3	few	TRBV28	CASRGQGWDTQYF	TGTGCCAGCAGGGGACAGGGCTGGGATACGCAGTATTTT
TRBD1	TRBJ1-2	NA	TRBV28	CTSTTGTGYGYTF	TGTACCAGCACCACCGGGACAGGATACGGCTACACCTTC
NA	TRBJ2-2	few	TRBV28	CASSLQGFPGELFF	TGTGCCAGCAGTTTGCAGGGGTTCCCCGGGGAGCTGTTTTTT
NA	TRBJ2-2	few	TRBV6-2/TRBV6-3	CASSRNSGTNTGELFF	TGTGCCAGCAGTAGAAATAGCGGTACGAACACCGGGGAGCTGTTTTTT
TRBD2	TRBJ2-1	once	TRBV7-3	CASSLGGTSGSSEQFF	TGTGCCAGCAGCCTGGGGGGGACTAGCGGGAGTTCTGAGCAGTTCTTC
NA	TRBJ1-1	NA	TRBV30	CAWSVVLNTEAFF	TGTGCCTGGAGCGTAGTGCTTAACACTGAAGCTTTCTTT
TRBD2	TRBJ2-7	NA	TRBV20-1	CSAPDKLAGGPAQYF	TGCAGTGCTCCCGACAAACTAGCGGGAGGGCCAGCGCAGTACTTC
NA	TRBJ2-5	NA	TRBV4-1	CASSQALTVGETQYF	TGCGCCAGCAGCCAAGCCCTAACAGTGGGGGAGACCCAGTACTTC
NA	TRBJ2-1	few	TRBV6-2/TRBV6-3	CASSPRGPYNEQFF	TGTGCCAGCAGCCCCCGGGGACCCTACAATGAGCAGTTCTTC
NA	TRBJ2-3	NA	TRBV29-1	CSVAGLGRTDTQYF	TGCAGCGTTGCTGGACTCGGGCGCACAGATACGCAGTATTTT
NA	TRBJ2-7	NA	TRBV6-2/TRBV6-3	CASSYDTSSYEQYF	TGTGCCAGCAGTTACGACACGAGCTCCTACGAGCAGTACTTC
NA	TRBJ2-3	NA	TRBV10-3	CAISESQGSDTQYF	TGTGCCATCAGTGAGTCGCAGGGGTCAGATACGCAGTATTTT
NA	TRBJ1-1	NA	TRBV5-1	CASSSDPNTQYAFF	TGCGCCAGCAGCTCCGACCCGAACACCCAGTACGCTTTCTTT